One TCR beta chain is described in this entry. Its target is not known. Researchers report isolating at least 6 million PBMCs per sample. Total RNA, at least 6 micrograms per sample, came from PBMCs. This record belongs to a study of blood T cells in healthy people across ages. Study-wide results and caveats: Fewer expanded clones and more diversity marked long-lived versus aged donors.

Through a sample-barcoded 5' primer and a J-beta primer mix, a second PCR was run for roughly 6 to 11 cycles. TCRdb processed the 5' RACE reads anew with MiXCR; each CDR3 protein has one entry. The sample comprises hundreds of thousands of distinct CDR3 sequences, about 50% of which are singletons, and about 14% rests with the top ten. V lost 2 bases to trimming and J lost 4 bases, with 12 bases between them. This CDR3 is 15 amino acids long. In germline, CDR1 is SGHRS, CDR2 YFSETQ. The chain uses TRBV5-1 and TRBJ2-2; no definite D call. This sequence was found in an elderly woman in good health. Sequenced material: blood. The CDR3 DNA is TGCGCCAGCAGCTTACGTTGGGAAGGCACCGGGGAGCTGTTTTTT. It encodes CASSLRWEGTGELFF.